These 15 T cell receptor beta chains share one sample of origin, sequenced in a study of T cell repertoires in cytomegalovirus infection. Via MiXCR, TCRdb re-called the reads, giving one row per CDR3 protein. The sample records around 450,000 distinct CDR3 sequences, about 11% being singletons. The sequencing sample was made of PBMCs. The receptors shown here come from a human donor in good health (CMV status not recorded). Some clones in this sample may be carry-over from other donors' samples.

This clonotype was picked up many times. This chain links TRBV20-1 with TRBJ1-1; D perhaps matches TRBD1 (5 bases). CDR3 length equals 14 residues. Trimming pared 5 bases from V and 1 base from J, leaving 14 bases between. Germline CDR1 and CDR2: DFQATT and SNEGSKA (reference sequence). The CDR3 DNA reads as TGCAGTGCTGCATTGGGACTGAAGAACACTGAAGCTTTCTTT. Its protein is CSAALGLKNTEAFF.

This clonotype was found many times. The genes are TRBV3-1 and TRBJ1-1, with D hard to call. There are 13 residues in the CDR3. V lost 1 base to trimming and J lost 7 bases, with 10 bases between them. Per germline, CDR1 LGHDT and CDR2 YNNKEL (reference sequence). For the CDR3, the DNA is TGTGCCAGCAGCCAAGGGACTGATTTTGAAGCTTTCTTT. Its translation: CASSQGTDFEAFF.

In this sample, this clonotype turned up a few times. The chain joins TRBV19 to TRBJ1-5; D is unclear. V was trimmed by 7 bases and J by 2 bases, leaving 15 bases between them. In germline, CDR1 is LNHDA, CDR2 SQIVND (reference sequence). The CDR3 covers 15 residues. The CDR3 sequence is CASTPDGSGNQPQHF. DNA for the CDR3: TGTGCCAGTACCCCGGACGGGTCCGGCAATCAGCCCCAGCATTTT.

V usage is TRBV11-2 and J usage is TRBJ2-7; 8 positions match TRBD1. The J segment lost 6 bases and the V segment lost 7 bases, leaving 11 bases of the junction unmatched. This CDR3 is built from 14 residues. Germline V lookup: CDR1 SGHAT, CDR2 FQNNGV. CDR3 loop: CASTQGQGPGEQYF. The CDR3 DNA is TGTGCCAGCACCCAAGGACAGGGTCCGGGCGAGCAGTACTTC. Combining the CDR3 with reference TRBV11-2 and TRBJ2-7 gives the whole variable domain EAGVAQSPRYKIIEKRQSVAFWCNPISGHATLYWYQQILGQGPKLLIQFQNNGVVDDSQLPKDRFSAERLKGVDSTLKIQPAKLEDSAVYLCASTQGQGPGEQYFGPGTRLTVT.

This clonotype was observed many times. This rearrangement joins TRBV4-1 to TRBJ1-1, with a tentative D call TRBD1 (6 bases). There are 14 residues in the CDR3. The germline V gene has CDR1 MGHRA and CDR2 YSYEKL. Trimming took off 1 base at V and 1 base at J, with 7 bases between the two ends. The CDR3 sequence: CASSQGTANTEAFF. Here the CDR3 DNA reads TGCGCCAGCAGCCAAGGGACAGCGAACACTGAAGCTTTCTTT.

This clonotype appeared many times. J is TRBJ2-1 and V is TRBV20-1; 11 nucleotides align to TRBD2. The V segment lost 6 bases and the J segment 8 bases; nucleotides outside the gene matches: 18. The CDR3 spans 17 residues. CDR1 DFQATT and CDR2 SNEGSKA come from the germline V gene (reference sequence). The CDR3 DNA follows: TGCAGTGCGGGAGCCCTAGCGGGAGGAGCCCCCCTTCATGAGCAGTTCTTC. The encoded protein is CSAGALAGGAPLHEQFF.

The J gene is TRBJ2-3, the V gene TRBV25-1; D possibly corresponds to TRBD2 (7 bases). Germline V gene lookup returns CDR1 MGHDK and CDR2 SYGVNS. V lost 3 bases and J 2 bases, leaving 9 bases between the germline ends. The CDR3 sequence is 14 residues long. CDR3 region: CASSEGGPTDTQYF. Here the CDR3 DNA reads TGTGCCAGCAGTGAGGGGGGGCCCACAGATACGCAGTATTTT.

The gene calls are TRBV27 and TRBJ2-5; D is unresolved. The germline gives CDR1 MNHEY, CDR2 SMNVEV (reference sequence). V was clipped by 5 bases and J by 5 bases, with 12 bases between them. This CDR3 has 13 amino acids. The CDR3 loop is CASSKQTQETQYF. The CDR3 region has the DNA TGTGCCAGCAGTAAACAAACCCAGGAGACCCAGTACTTC.

In this sample, this clonotype turned up many times. The V gene is TRBV12-3 or TRBV12-4, the J gene TRBJ2-3; tentatively, D is TRBD2 (5 bases). This CDR3 is 13 amino acids long. Trimming removed 7 bases from V and 2 bases from J, with 10 bases in between. CDR3 amino acids: CASTPRDTDTQYF. The CDR3 region has the DNA TGTGCCAGCACCCCACGGGACACAGATACGCAGTATTTT.

This chain connects TRBV28 to TRBJ2-7; 15 nucleotides align to TRBD2. Unmatched junction bases numbered 2, after V lost 8 bases and J lost 6 bases. CDR1 and CDR2 (germline): MDHEN, SYDVKM. The length of the CDR3 is 13 residues. The CDR3 loop reads CASGTSGRSEQYF. The CDR3, as DNA: TGTGCCAGCGGGACTAGCGGGAGGTCCGAGCAGTACTTC.

The chain combines TRBV29-1 with TRBJ1-5; D is unresolved. CDR1 is SQVTM and CDR2 is ANQGSEA in the germline V gene. The CDR3 loop spans 13 amino acids. Trimming cost V 1 base and J 7 bases, with 11 bases left between them. This CDR3 is CSVEGEGGQPQHF. Written as DNA, the CDR3 is TGCAGCGTTGAAGGGGAGGGAGGACAGCCCCAGCATTTT.

There are many counts of this clonotype. V gene TRBV10-2 combines with J gene TRBJ2-3; 12 bases align to TRBD2. V shed 6 bases, J shed 6 bases, and the junction held 4 bases outside the gene matches. This CDR3 region has 14 residues. The germline V gene has CDR1 WSHSY and CDR2 SAAADI. The chain's CDR3 is CASRASGGADTQYF. The CDR3 bases are TGCGCCAGCAGGGCTAGCGGGGGGGCCGATACGCAGTATTTT.

This clonotype was found many times. The chain recombines TRBV4-2 with TRBJ2-3; 10 bases map to TRBD2. V lost 0 bases and J lost 2; bases outside the gene matches: 11. Per the germline V gene, CDR1 is LGHNA and CDR2 is YNFKEQ. The CDR3 runs 19 residues. The chain's CDR3 is CASSQETSSSGGFTDTQYF. CDR3 DNA sequence: TGTGCCAGCAGCCAAGAAACTTCATCTAGCGGGGGCTTCACAGATACGCAGTATTTT.

This clonotype was seen more than once but under ten times. The chain has TRBV24-1 and TRBJ2-2; TRBD1 matches at 8 bases. V dropped 5 bases and J dropped 6; count of bases not matched to a gene: 7. Germline CDR1 and CDR2: KGHDR and SFDVKD. The CDR3 is made up of 15 amino acids. The CDR3, as DNA: TGTGCCACCAGTGGTCTACAGGGGGAGGCCGGGGAGCTGTTTTTT. It codes for CATSGLQGEAGELFF.

This clonotype has ten or more counts. The chain employs TRBV7-8 and TRBJ1-5; no firm D call. Trimming took 7 bases from V and 2 from J, leaving 6 bases between them. The CDR3 has 12 residues. CDR1 is SGHVS, CDR2 FQNEAQ, per germline. The CDR3 nucleotides read TGTGCCAGCACGCAGGGCAATCAGCCCCAGCATTTT. It is translated as CASTQGNQPQHF.